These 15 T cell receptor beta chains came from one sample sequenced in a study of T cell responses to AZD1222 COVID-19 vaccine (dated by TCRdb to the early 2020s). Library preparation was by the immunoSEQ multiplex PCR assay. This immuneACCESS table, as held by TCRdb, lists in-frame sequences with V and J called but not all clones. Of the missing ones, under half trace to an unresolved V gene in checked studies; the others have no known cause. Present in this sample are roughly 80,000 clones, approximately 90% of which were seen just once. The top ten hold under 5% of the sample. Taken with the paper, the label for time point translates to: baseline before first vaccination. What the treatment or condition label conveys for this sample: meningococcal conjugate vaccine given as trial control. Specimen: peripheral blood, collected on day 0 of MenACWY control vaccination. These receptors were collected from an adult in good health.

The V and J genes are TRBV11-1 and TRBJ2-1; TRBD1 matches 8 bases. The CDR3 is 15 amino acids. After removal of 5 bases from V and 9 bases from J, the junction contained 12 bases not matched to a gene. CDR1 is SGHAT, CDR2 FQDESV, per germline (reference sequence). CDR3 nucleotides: TGTGCCAGCAGCCAAGGGGGGACAGGATTAGGTGAGCAGTTCTTC. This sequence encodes CASSQGGTGLGEQFF. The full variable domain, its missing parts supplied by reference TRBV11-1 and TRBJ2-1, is EAEVAQSPRYKITEKSQAVAFWCDPISGHATLYWYRQILGQGPELLVQFQDESVVDDSQLPKDRFSAERLKGVDSTLKIQPAELGDSAMYLCASSQGGTGLGEQFFGPGTRLTVL.

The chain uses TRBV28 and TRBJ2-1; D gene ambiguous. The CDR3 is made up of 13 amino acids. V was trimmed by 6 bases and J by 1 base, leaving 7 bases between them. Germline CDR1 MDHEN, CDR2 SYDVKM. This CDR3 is CASRRESYNEQFF. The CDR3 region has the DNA TGTGCCAGCAGAAGGGAATCCTACAATGAGCAGTTCTTC.

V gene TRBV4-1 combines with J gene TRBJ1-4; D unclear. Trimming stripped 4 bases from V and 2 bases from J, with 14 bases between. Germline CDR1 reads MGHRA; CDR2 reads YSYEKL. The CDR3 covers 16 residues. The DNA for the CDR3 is TGCGCCAGCAGCCCCAGGACGAGTTCGACTAATGAAAAACTGTTTTTT. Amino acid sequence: CASSPRTSSTNEKLFF.

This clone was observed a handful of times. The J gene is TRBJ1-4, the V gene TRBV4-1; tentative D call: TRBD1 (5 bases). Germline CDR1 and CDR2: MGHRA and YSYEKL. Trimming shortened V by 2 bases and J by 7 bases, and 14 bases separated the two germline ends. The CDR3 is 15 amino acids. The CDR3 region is CASSQPGFIGEKLFF. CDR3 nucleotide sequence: TGCGCCAGCAGCCAACCAGGGTTCATTGGTGAAAAACTGTTTTTT.

The chain's CDR3 is CATRPRGLNTEAFF. The CDR3, as DNA: TGTGCCACTCGACCCCGCGGTCTTAACACTGAAGCTTTCTTT. This chain links TRBV19 with TRBJ1-1, with D unresolved. The CDR3 contains 14 residues. CDR1 is LNHDA, CDR2 SQIVND, per germline (reference sequence). V was shortened by 10 bases and J by 2 bases, with 17 bases between the two germline ends.

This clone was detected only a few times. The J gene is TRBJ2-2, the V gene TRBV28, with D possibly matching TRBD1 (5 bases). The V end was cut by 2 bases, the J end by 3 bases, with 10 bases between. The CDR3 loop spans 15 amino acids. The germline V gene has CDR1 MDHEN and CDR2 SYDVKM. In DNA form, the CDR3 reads TGTGCCAGCAGTTTACAGGGCCAGCACACCGGGGAGCTGTTTTTT. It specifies CASSLQGQHTGELFF.

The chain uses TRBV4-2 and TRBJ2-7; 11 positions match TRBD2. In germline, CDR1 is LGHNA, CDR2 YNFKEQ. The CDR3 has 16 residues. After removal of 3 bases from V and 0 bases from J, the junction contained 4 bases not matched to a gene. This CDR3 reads CASSHDLAGGSYEQYF. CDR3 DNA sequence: TGTGCCAGCAGCCATGACCTAGCGGGAGGCTCCTACGAGCAGTACTTC.

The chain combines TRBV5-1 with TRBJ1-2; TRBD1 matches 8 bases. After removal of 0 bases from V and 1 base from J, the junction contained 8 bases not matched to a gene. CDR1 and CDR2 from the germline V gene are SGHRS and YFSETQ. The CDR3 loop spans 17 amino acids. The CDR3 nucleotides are TGCGCCAGCAGCTTGGGTGGTCAGGGGGCTGATAACTATGGCTACACCTTC. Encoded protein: CASSLGGQGADNYGYTF.

This chain's CDR3 is CASRIVGDGNSPLHF. In nucleotides, the CDR3 is TGCGCCAGCAGGATCGTGGGAGACGGTAATTCACCCCTCCACTTT. J is TRBJ1-6 and V is TRBV5-1; D is unclear. Germline CDR1 is SGHRS and CDR2 is YFSETQ. The CDR3 sequence is 15 residues long. V lost 5 bases and J lost 6, with 15 bases in between.

CDR3 sequence reads: CSASWGNNQPQHF. The DNA for the CDR3 is TGCAGTGCTAGTTGGGGTAACAATCAGCCCCAGCATTTT. The rearrangement joins TRBV20-1 to TRBJ1-5; the D is unclear. Trimming pared 3 bases from V and 3 bases from J, leaving 9 bases between. CDR3 length equals 13 residues. Germline CDR1 reads DFQATT; CDR2 reads SNEGSKA (reference sequence).

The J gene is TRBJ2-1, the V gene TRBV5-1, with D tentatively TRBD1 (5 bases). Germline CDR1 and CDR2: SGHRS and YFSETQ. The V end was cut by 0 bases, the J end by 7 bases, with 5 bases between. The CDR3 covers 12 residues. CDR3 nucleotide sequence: TGCGCCAGCAGCTTGGAGGGGAATGAGCAGTTCTTC. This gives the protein CASSLEGNEQFF.

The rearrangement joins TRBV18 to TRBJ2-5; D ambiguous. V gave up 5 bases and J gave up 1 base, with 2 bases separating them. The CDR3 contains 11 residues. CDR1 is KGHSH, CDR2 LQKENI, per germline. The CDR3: CASSTQETQYF. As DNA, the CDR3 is TGTGCCAGCTCAACCCAAGAGACCCAGTACTTC.

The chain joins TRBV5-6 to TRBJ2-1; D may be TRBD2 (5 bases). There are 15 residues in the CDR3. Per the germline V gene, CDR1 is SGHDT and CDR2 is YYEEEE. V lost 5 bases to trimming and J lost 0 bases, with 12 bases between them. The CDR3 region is CASSRGLSSYNEQFF. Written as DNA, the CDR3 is TGTGCCAGCAGTCGTGGACTGAGCTCCTACAATGAGCAGTTCTTC. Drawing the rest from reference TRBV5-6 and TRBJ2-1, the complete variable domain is DAGVTQSPTHLIKTRGQQVTLRCSPKSGHDTVSWYQQALGQGPQFIFQYYEEEERQRGNFPDRFSGHQFPNYSSELNVNALLLGDSALYLCASSRGLSSYNEQFFGPGTRLTVL.

In nucleotides, the CDR3 is TGTGCCAGCAGCCAAGATGGGGGCGCGGATACGCAGTATTTT. It specifies CASSQDGGADTQYF. This chain joins TRBV3-1 (or the pseudogene TRBV3-2) and TRBJ2-3, with D possibly matching TRBD1 (6 bases). The V end was cut by 0 bases, the J end by 6 bases, with 10 bases between. The germline V gene has CDR1 LGHDT and CDR2 YNNKEL (reference sequence). The CDR3 runs 14 residues.

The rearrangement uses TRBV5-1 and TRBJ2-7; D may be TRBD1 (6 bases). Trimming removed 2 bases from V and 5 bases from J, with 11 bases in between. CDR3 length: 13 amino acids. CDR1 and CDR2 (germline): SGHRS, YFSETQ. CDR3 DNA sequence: TGCGCCAGCAGCTTCGCAGGGGTGAACGAGCAGTACTTC. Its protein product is CASSFAGVNEQYF.